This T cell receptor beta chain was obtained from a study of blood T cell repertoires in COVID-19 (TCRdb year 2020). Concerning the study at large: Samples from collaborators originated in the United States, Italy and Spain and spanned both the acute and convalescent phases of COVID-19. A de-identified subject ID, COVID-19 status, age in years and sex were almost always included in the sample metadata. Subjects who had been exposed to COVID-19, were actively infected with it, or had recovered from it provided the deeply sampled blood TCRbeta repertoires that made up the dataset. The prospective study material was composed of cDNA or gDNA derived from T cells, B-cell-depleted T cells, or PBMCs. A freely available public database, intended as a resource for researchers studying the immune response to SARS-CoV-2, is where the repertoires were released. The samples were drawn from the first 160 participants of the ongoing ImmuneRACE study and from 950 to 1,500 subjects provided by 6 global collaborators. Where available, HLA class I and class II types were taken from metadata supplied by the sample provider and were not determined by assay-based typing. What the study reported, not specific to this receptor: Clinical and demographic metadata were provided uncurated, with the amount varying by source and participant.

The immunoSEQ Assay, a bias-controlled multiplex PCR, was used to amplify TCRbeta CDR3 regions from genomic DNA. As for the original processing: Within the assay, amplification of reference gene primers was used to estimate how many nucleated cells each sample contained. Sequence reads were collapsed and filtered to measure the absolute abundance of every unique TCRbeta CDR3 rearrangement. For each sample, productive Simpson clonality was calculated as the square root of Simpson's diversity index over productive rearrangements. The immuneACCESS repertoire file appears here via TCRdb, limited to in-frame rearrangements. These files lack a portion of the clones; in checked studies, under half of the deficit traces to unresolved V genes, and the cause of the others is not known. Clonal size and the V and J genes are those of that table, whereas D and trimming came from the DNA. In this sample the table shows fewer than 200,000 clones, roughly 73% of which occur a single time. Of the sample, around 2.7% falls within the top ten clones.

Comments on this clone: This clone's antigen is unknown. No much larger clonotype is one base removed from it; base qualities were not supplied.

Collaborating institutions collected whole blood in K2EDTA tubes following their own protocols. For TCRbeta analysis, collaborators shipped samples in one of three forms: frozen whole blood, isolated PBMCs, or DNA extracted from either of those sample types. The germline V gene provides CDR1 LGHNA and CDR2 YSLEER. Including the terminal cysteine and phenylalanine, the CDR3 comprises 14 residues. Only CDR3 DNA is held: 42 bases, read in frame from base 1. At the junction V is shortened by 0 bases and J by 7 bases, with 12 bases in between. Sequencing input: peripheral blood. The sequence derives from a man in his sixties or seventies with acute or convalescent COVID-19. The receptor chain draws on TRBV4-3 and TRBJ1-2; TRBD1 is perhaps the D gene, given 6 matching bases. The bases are TGCGCCAGCAGCCAAGACCGGGGGGCAGGTGGCTACACCTTC. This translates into CASSQDRGAGGYTF.